What follows are 17 T cell receptor beta chains derived from one specimen sequenced in a study of technical replicates of blood from a handful of donors. Clones were sequenced by immunoSEQ multiplex PCR, and TCRdb holds only the in-frame ones, with some missing. Of under 85,000 clones listed, about 92% are singletons. The sample comprised T cells isolated from PBMCs. The receptors come from a human donor in good health.

The rearrangement uses TRBV29-1 and TRBJ2-7, with 8 bases that match TRBD2. Germline CDR1 SQVTM, CDR2 ANQGSEA. The CDR3 sequence is 11 residues long. CDR3 protein: CSVLAGPEQYF. The CDR3 region has the DNA TGCAGTGTCTTAGCGGGACCCGAGCAGTACTTC.

This chain links TRBV7-6 with TRBJ2-7; 10 nucleotides agree with TRBD2. V lost 5 bases to trimming and J lost 7 bases; unmatched junction nucleotides: 11. CDR3 length: 15 residues. Germline CDR1 reads SGHVS; CDR2 reads FNYEAQ. The CDR3: CASSLRAGGYEEQYF. The CDR3, as DNA: TGTGCCAGCAGCCTTCGAGCGGGAGGGTATGAAGAGCAGTACTTC.

V and J are TRBV27 and TRBJ2-5; D perhaps matches TRBD2 (5 bases). Germline V lookup: CDR1 MNHEY, CDR2 SMNVEV (reference sequence). The CDR3 length is 13 residues. V was shortened by 3 bases and J by 4 bases, with 9 bases between the two germline ends. The CDR3 DNA reads TGTGCCAGCAGTTTCTGGAGCGGAGAGACCCAGTACTTC. Translated, it gives CASSFWSGETQYF.

In nucleotides, the CDR3 is TGTGCCAGCAGCCAACACGGCGGGGCCGGGACTGAAGCTTTCTTT. Protein: CASSQHGGAGTEAFF. The gene calls are TRBV4-2 and TRBJ1-1, with D tentatively TRBD1 (5 bases). V was cut by 2 bases and J by 5 bases, with 15 bases left in between. Germline assignment: CDR1 LGHNA and CDR2 YNFKEQ. The CDR3 spans 15 residues.

CDR3 nucleotide sequence: TGCGCCGTACTCAGCGGTTACCCCTACAATGAGCAGTTCTTC. It codes for CAVLSGYPYNEQFF. J is TRBJ2-1 and V is TRBV5-1, with D tentatively TRBD2 (5 bases). V was cut by 10 bases and J by 2 bases, with 16 bases left in between. Germline CDR1 SGHRS, CDR2 YFSETQ. The CDR3 covers 14 residues.

This chain uses TRBV11-2 with TRBJ1-2; D gene ambiguous. From germline, CDR1 is SGHAT and CDR2 FQNNGV. Trimming cost V 0 bases and J 2 bases, with 7 bases left between them. This CDR3 is 14 amino acids long. The chain's CDR3 is CASSLDGGNYGYTF. The CDR3 bases are TGTGCCAGCAGCTTAGATGGAGGGAACTATGGCTACACCTTC.

The CDR3 region has the DNA TGTGCCAGCAGCCTACTAGCGGGAGAGGCCGGGGAGCTGTTTTTT. It is translated as CASSLLAGEAGELFF. V and J are TRBV4-2 and TRBJ2-2, with 11 bases identical to TRBD2. The CDR3 covers 15 residues. Germline CDR1 is LGHNA and CDR2 is YNFKEQ. V shed 4 bases and J 6 bases; nucleotides not matched to a gene: 4.

This clone has just one count. The rearrangement links TRBV2 to TRBJ2-4; D may be TRBD1 (5 bases). The germline CDR1 and CDR2 sequences are SNHLY and FYNNEI. The CDR3 extends over 14 amino acids. The V end was cut by 0 bases, the J end by 15 bases, with 18 bases between. CDR3 DNA sequence: TGTGCCAGCAGTGAAGCGAGTGTCAGCTCAGGGCGGTACTTC. Its translation: CASSEASVSSGRYF.

V and J are TRBV6-6 and TRBJ2-5, with 12 nucleotides matching TRBD2. Per the germline V gene, CDR1 is MNHNY and CDR2 is SVGAGI (reference sequence). Trimming removed 0 bases from V and 3 bases from J; junction bases left unmatched: 2. The CDR3 totals 16 residues. The CDR3 region is CASSYSPSGREETQYF. In DNA form, the CDR3 reads TGTGCCAGCAGTTACTCGCCTAGCGGGAGGGAAGAGACCCAGTACTTC.

The chain has TRBV2 and TRBJ2-7; no clear D. There are 11 residues in the CDR3. CDR1 is SNHLY and CDR2 is FYNNEI in the germline V gene. The ends were cut back, 4 bases at V and 6 bases at J, with 7 bases in the middle. Here the CDR3 DNA reads TGTGCCAGCAGTGTAACGGGCGAGCAGTACTTC. This sequence encodes CASSVTGEQYF.

This chain uses TRBV10-3 with TRBJ1-3; D gene uncertain. The CDR3 extends over 13 amino acids. The V end lost 4 bases, the J end lost 4 bases, and 8 bases lay between the germline ends. Germline CDR1 and CDR2: ENHRY and SYGVKD. CDR3 loop: CAISGGPGNTIYF. As DNA, the CDR3 is TGTGCCATCAGTGGAGGCCCCGGAAACACCATATATTTT.

The CDR3 reads CASSRPGLAGSEQYF. The CDR3 coding sequence is TGCGCCAGCAGCCGACCGGGACTAGCGGGATCCGAGCAGTACTTC. The V gene is TRBV4-1, the J gene TRBJ2-7; 13 bases agree with TRBD2. Germline CDR1 MGHRA, CDR2 YSYEKL. V was clipped by 4 bases and J by 6 bases; unmatched bases: 6. This CDR3 has 15 residues.

The gene calls are TRBV28 and TRBJ1-5, with 10 nucleotides matching TRBD1. The CDR3 runs to 15 residues. Germline V gene sequence: CDR1 MDHEN, CDR2 SYDVKM. V was pared by 5 bases and J by 4 bases, with 5 bases of the junction left unmatched. The CDR3 nucleotides are TGTGCCAGCAGTCCGACAGGGGGCCCAAATCAGCCCCAGCATTTT. Translated, it gives CASSPTGGPNQPQHF.

The rearrangement links TRBV7-9 to TRBJ1-1; possible D gene TRBD1, 6 bases. The V gene lost 7 bases and the J gene lost 6 bases, with 15 bases spanning the gap. The germline V gene encodes CDR1 SEHNR and CDR2 FQNEAQ (reference sequence). This CDR3 comprises 13 residues. Here the CDR3 reads CASIELQGSEAFF. In DNA, the CDR3 is TGTGCCAGCATCGAACTACAGGGCTCTGAAGCTTTCTTT.

The chain combines TRBV6-5 with TRBJ1-3; no firm D call. Trimming removed 2 bases at V and 6 bases at J, with 11 bases between. CDR3 length equals 14 residues. Germline lookup yields CDR1 MNHEY and CDR2 SVGAGI. The CDR3 spells CASSYEEGTNTIYF. The DNA of the CDR3 is TGTGCCAGCAGTTACGAAGAGGGTACAAACACCATATATTTT.

This chain connects TRBV6-5 to TRBJ2-7, with a weak D call TRBD2 (6 bases). The CDR3 sequence is 16 residues long. The germline CDR1 and CDR2 sequences are MNHEY and SVGAGI. Trimming removed 0 bases at V and 2 bases at J, with 14 bases between. CDR3 region: CASSYSKRRATYEQYF. DNA of the CDR3: TGTGCCAGCAGTTACTCGAAGCGGAGGGCCACCTACGAGCAGTACTTC.

In its sample, this clone was seen once. This sequence joins TRBV11-3 and TRBJ2-3; 7 nucleotides line up with TRBD2. Looked up from germline, CDR1 is SGHNT and CDR2 is YENEEA. V shed 5 bases and J 1 base; nucleotides not matched to a gene: 9. The CDR3 is 16 amino acids. CDR3 nucleotide sequence: TGTGCCAGCAGCGCACATATCGCGGGGGGCACAGATACGCAGTATTTT. Protein sequence: CASSAHIAGGTDTQYF.